A single sample is the source of the 27 T cell receptor beta chains below, sequenced in a study of blood T cells in healthy people across ages. Combining a sample-barcoded 5' primer with a J-beta primer mix, a second PCR ran for roughly 7 to 12 cycles. MiXCR, run by TCRdb on the 5' RACE reads, gives a single entry per CDR3 protein. The table lists hundreds of thousands of distinct CDR3 sequences, roughly 53% of them singletons, with over 30% in the top ten. The sequenced sample was blood. The receptors come from a man aged 55 to 69 in good health.

The chain is built from TRBV7-8 and TRBJ2-4; possible D gene TRBD1, 6 bases. The J call may be wrong; the DNA end is better matched by TRBJ2-5. Germline-derived CDR1 and CDR2 are SGHVS and FQNEAQ. This CDR3 region has 16 residues. The CDR3 sequence is CASSRIVPTGLETQYF. The CDR3 DNA is TGTGCCAGCAGTAGGATTGTACCGACAGGTTTAGAGACCCAGTACTTC.

The chain employs TRBV2 and TRBJ2-7; 8 nucleotides match TRBD2. Germline CDR1 SNHLY, CDR2 FYNNEI. The junction had 7 bases not matched to a gene; V was cut back by 4 bases and J by 2 bases. This CDR3 is built from 15 residues. This CDR3 reads CASSAARREAYEQYF. The CDR3 DNA is TGTGCCAGCAGTGCAGCCAGGCGGGAGGCCTACGAGCAGTACTTC.

V usage is TRBV27 and J usage is TRBJ2-1; 11 bases map to TRBD2. From germline, CDR1 is MNHEY and CDR2 SMNVEV (reference sequence). The V gene end was trimmed by 6 bases and the J gene end by 4 bases; junction bases not matched to a gene: 17. This CDR3 is built from 19 residues. CDR3 sequence: CASSRRLAGLPDHYNEQFF. The CDR3 region has the DNA TGTGCCAGCAGCAGACGACTAGCGGGGCTCCCGGACCATTACAATGAGCAGTTCTTC.

The chain combines TRBV7-9 with TRBJ2-1; D uncertain. The germline V gene has CDR1 SEHNR and CDR2 FQNEAQ (reference sequence). V was pared by 5 bases and J by 4 bases, with 12 bases between. This CDR3 has 14 amino acids. The CDR3 DNA is TGTGCCAGCAGCCCTAACAGTGCTTACAATGAGCAGTTCTTC. Its protein is CASSPNSAYNEQFF.

J is TRBJ1-2 and V is TRBV7-2; no reliable D call. This CDR3 comprises 14 residues. The germline V gene encodes CDR1 SGHTA and CDR2 FQGNSA. Trimming stripped 3 bases from V and 8 bases from J, with 16 bases between. As DNA, the CDR3 is TGTGCCAGCAGCTTCCCCGACTTTCGAAGCGGCTACACCTTC. Residues: CASSFPDFRSGYTF.

The chain carries TRBV20-1 and TRBJ2-1, with 8 bases lining up with TRBD1. The CDR3 totals 15 residues. J was trimmed by 4 bases and V by 2 bases; bases with no gene match: 7. Germline V gene data show CDR1 as DFQATT and CDR2 as SNEGSKA (reference sequence). The CDR3 nucleotides are TGCAGTGCTAGAATAGGACAGGGTGGTTACAATGAGCAGTTCTTC. Amino acid sequence: CSARIGQGGYNEQFF.

The chain has TRBV7-9 and TRBJ2-6; 8 nucleotides match TRBD2. With V trimmed by 3 bases and J by 0 bases, 10 bases remained unmatched. The CDR3 covers 19 residues. CDR1 is SEHNR and CDR2 is FQNEAQ in the germline V gene (reference sequence). CDR3 DNA sequence: TGTGCCAGCAGCTTCTTCCGGGGTACTAGCGGCTCTGGGGCCAACGTCCTGACTTTC. Amino acid sequence: CASSFFRGTSGSGANVLTF. The variable domain in full, with the rest retrieved from reference TRBV7-9 and TRBJ2-6, is DTGVSQNPRHKITKRGQNVTFRCDPISEHNRLYWYRQTLGQGPEFLTYFQNEAQLEKSRLLSDRFSAERPKGSFSTLEIQRTEQGDSAMYLCASSFFRGTSGSGANVLTFGAGSRLTVL.

Points on this clonotype: A much larger clone sits a single nucleotide away, making a read error possible. This sequence joins TRBV29-1 and TRBJ2-5; 7 bases align to TRBD2. The CDR3 spans 12 residues. CDR1 is SQVTM, CDR2 ANQGSEA, per germline. The CDR3 nucleotides are TGCAGCACTCGGGGGGATCAAGAGACCCTGTACTTC. Encoded protein: CSTRGDQETLYF.

The rearrangement links TRBV7-8 to TRBJ2-7; TRBD2 matches 8 bases. The J call may be faulty, since TRBJ2-1 better matches the DNA end. CDR1 is SGHVS, CDR2 FQNEAQ, per germline. The CDR3 totals 15 residues. The DNA for the CDR3 is TGTGCCAGCAGCTTAAGTGGGACTAGGTCGGATGAGCAGTTCTTC. As protein: CASSLSGTRSDEQFF.

This clonotype occurred a few times. The chain uses TRBV5-1 and TRBJ2-4, with 10 positions matching TRBD2. Germline CDR1 is SGHRS and CDR2 is YFSETQ. The CDR3 runs to 17 residues. J lost 1 base, V lost 5 bases, and 9 bases had no gene match. CDR3 protein: CASSKEAGGSAKNIQYF. The CDR3 DNA is TGCGCCAGCAGTAAAGAAGCGGGGGGGTCCGCCAAAAACATTCAGTACTTC.

This rearrangement joins TRBV7-9 to TRBJ2-3; TRBD2 is a possible D gene (6 bases). Germline values: CDR1 SEHNR, CDR2 FQNEAQ (reference sequence). Trimming cost V 4 bases and J 5 bases, with 19 bases left between them. CDR3 length equals 16 residues. In nucleotides, the CDR3 is TGTGCCAGCAGCTCTCCCGGACGCGGGGCTAGAGATACGCAGTATTTT. It translates to CASSSPGRGARDTQYF.

This clonotype was observed at least ten times. V is TRBV29-1 and J is TRBJ2-5; D perhaps matches TRBD2 (6 bases). Germline-derived CDR1 and CDR2 are SQVTM and ANQGSEA. V was trimmed by 7 bases and J by 5 bases, leaving 14 bases between them. There are 12 residues in the CDR3. CDR3 protein: CSAGASGETQYF. DNA of the CDR3: TGCAGCGCTGGGGCAAGCGGGGAGACCCAGTACTTC. Combining the CDR3 with reference TRBV29-1 and TRBJ2-5 gives the whole variable domain SAVISQKPSRDICQRGTSLTIQCQVDSQVTMMFWYRQQPGQSLTLIATANQGSEATYESGFVIDKFPISRPNLTFSTLTVSNMSPEDSSIYLCSAGASGETQYFGPGTRLLVL.

This chain links TRBV5-1 with TRBJ2-1, with 9 bases fitting TRBD1. The DNA end lines up better with TRBJ2-7; the J call may be wrong. The length of the CDR3 is 15 residues. CDR1 is SGHRS and CDR2 is YFSETQ in the germline V gene. For the CDR3, the DNA is TGCGCCAGCACCACGAGGACAGGGGACACCAATGAGCAGTACTTC. This translates into CASTTRTGDTNEQYF.

The chain joins TRBV6-2 or TRBV6-3 to TRBJ2-3, with 10 nucleotides matching TRBD2. CDR1 is MNHEY, CDR2 SVGEGT, per germline. The CDR3 runs to 15 residues. V was clipped by 6 bases and J by 4 bases; unmatched bases: 7. CDR3 sequence reads: CASSKPSGGADTQYF. The CDR3 DNA reads TGTGCCAGCAGCAAGCCTAGCGGGGGTGCAGATACGCAGTATTTT.

The table lists this clonotype with a few counts. This rearrangement joins TRBV20-1 to TRBJ2-4; no clear D gene. The CDR3 is made up of 13 amino acids. Germline CDR1 is DFQATT and CDR2 is SNEGSKA (reference sequence). Trimming removed 3 bases from V and 3 bases from J, with 9 bases in between. This chain's CDR3 is CSASEKGKNIQYF. The CDR3 DNA is TGCAGTGCTAGTGAGAAGGGCAAAAACATTCAGTACTTC.

The CDR3 nucleotides are TGTGCCAGCAGCGTAGTTGGGGGGCGCGGGGAGCTGTTTTTT. This encodes CASSVVGGRGELFF. This sequence joins TRBV9 and TRBJ2-2; perhaps D is TRBD1 or TRBD2 (6 bases each). The CDR3 is 14 amino acids. CDR1 is SGDLS, CDR2 YYNGEE, per germline. Trimming left V 0 bases short and J 7 bases short, with 10 bases between.

The chain couples TRBV29-1 to TRBJ2-5; 11 bases align to TRBD1. Germline CDR1 and CDR2: SQVTM and ANQGSEA. The junction had 7 bases not matched to a gene; V was cut back by 8 bases and J by 5 bases. CDR3 length equals 13 residues. The CDR3 reads CSTGQGAQETQYF. Written as DNA, the CDR3 is TGCAGCACCGGACAGGGGGCGCAGGAGACCCAGTACTTC.

V is TRBV20-1 and J is TRBJ2-3; 7 bases agree with TRBD1. The V gene end was trimmed by 5 bases and the J gene end by 0 bases; junction bases not matched to a gene: 8. This CDR3 is built from 15 residues. Germline-derived CDR1 and CDR2 are DFQATT and SNEGSKA (reference sequence). For the CDR3, the DNA is TGCAGTGCTCGACCGACAGGGTTCAGCACAGATACGCAGTATTTT. As protein: CSARPTGFSTDTQYF.

The chain employs TRBV4-1 and TRBJ1-5; perhaps TRBD1 as D (5 bases). The CDR3 sequence is 15 residues long. Trimming left V 4 bases short and J 4 bases short, with 14 bases between. Per germline, CDR1 MGHRA and CDR2 YSYEKL. This CDR3 reads CASSLTFGGNQPQHF. In DNA, the CDR3 is TGCGCCAGCAGCCTTACCTTTGGGGGGAATCAGCCCCAGCATTTT.

The chain has TRBV3-1 and TRBJ2-1, with TRBD2 matching 13 bases. Germline-derived CDR1 and CDR2 are LGHDT and YNNKEL (reference sequence). The CDR3 contains 15 residues. After removal of 4 bases from V and 6 bases from J, the junction contained 3 bases not matched to a gene. CDR3 loop: CASSLTSGGFNEQFF. In DNA, the CDR3 is TGTGCCAGCAGCCTGACTAGCGGGGGGTTCAATGAGCAGTTCTTC.

The V and J genes are TRBV12-3 or TRBV12-4 and TRBJ2-3, with 8 bases identical to TRBD2. The CDR3 has 14 amino acids. Trimming removed 7 bases from V and 0 bases from J; junction bases left unmatched: 3. The CDR3 loop reads CASTIAGSTDTQYF. In DNA, the CDR3 is TGTGCCAGCACTATAGCGGGGAGCACAGATACGCAGTATTTT.

This chain connects TRBV7-9 to TRBJ1-4; maybe TRBD1 (5 bases). CDR1 and CDR2 from the germline V gene are SEHNR and FQNEAQ (reference sequence). The CDR3 runs to 15 residues. The ends were cut back, 3 bases at V and 5 bases at J, with 13 bases in the middle. CDR3 loop: CASSFGALQNEKLFF. CDR3 in DNA: TGTGCCAGCAGCTTCGGGGCCCTTCAAAATGAAAAACTGTTTTTT.

In this sample, this clonotype turned up a few times. V and J are TRBV4-2 and TRBJ2-5; D assignment may be TRBD1 or TRBD2 (5 bases each). Trimming removed 4 bases from V and 2 bases from J, with 14 bases in between. The CDR3 is 15 residues long. Germline V CDR1 and CDR2: LGHNA, YNFKEQ. CDR3 protein: CASSPNRGGQETQYF. The CDR3 region has the DNA TGTGCCAGCAGCCCTAATCGGGGCGGGCAAGAGACCCAGTACTTC.

The table lists this clonotype with a few counts. The J gene is TRBJ2-7, the V gene TRBV2; the D gene is possibly TRBD1 (5 bases). The CDR3 extends over 13 amino acids. Trimming shortened V by 5 bases and J by 2 bases, and 10 bases separated the two germline ends. Germline CDR1 reads SNHLY; CDR2 reads FYNNEI. The CDR3 region is CASSPTEAYEQYF. In DNA form, the CDR3 reads TGTGCCAGCAGTCCGACAGAGGCCTACGAGCAGTACTTC.

This chain uses TRBV15 with TRBJ2-1; TRBD1 might be the D (5 bases). This CDR3 has 15 amino acids. With 0 bases removed from V and 10 bases from J, the gap between germline ends came to 16 bases. CDR1 is LNHNV, CDR2 YYDKDF, per germline (reference sequence). CDR3 protein: CATSRDRSRAREQFF. In DNA, the CDR3 is TGTGCCACCAGCAGAGATAGAAGCAGGGCGCGGGAGCAGTTCTTC.

The chain carries TRBV2 and TRBJ2-1; possible D gene TRBD1, 5 bases. Trimming removed 2 bases at V and 5 bases at J, with 16 bases between. Germline CDR1 is SNHLY and CDR2 is FYNNEI. There are 16 residues in the CDR3. The CDR3 bases are TGTGCCAGCAGTGAACCCCAGGGTACGAGTCACAATGAGCAGTTCTTC. This codes for CASSEPQGTSHNEQFF. Complete variable domain (other parts from reference TRBV2 and TRBJ2-1): EPEVTQTPSHQVTQMGQEVILRCVPISNHLYFYWYRQILGQKVEFLVSFYNNEISEKSEIFDDQFSVERPDGSNFTLKIRSTKLEDSAMYFCASSEPQGTSHNEQFFGPGTRLTVL.

This sequence joins TRBV5-1 and TRBJ1-2; D ambiguous. The V gene lost 3 bases and the J gene lost 5 bases, with 11 bases spanning the gap. Germline CDR1 reads SGHRS; CDR2 reads YFSETQ. The CDR3 is made up of 13 amino acids. As DNA, the CDR3 is TGCGCCAGCAGCTGGGATGGCAGTTATGGCTACACCTTC. Translated, it gives CASSWDGSYGYTF.